This is a list of T cell receptor beta chains from one sample in a study of long-term antiretroviral therapy in people with HIV. The protocol was immunoSEQ multiplex PCR, while the TCRdb copy is restricted to in-frame clones and leaves out a portion. Altogether 20,000 to 25,000 clones are present, less than 85% being singletons, with the ten largest covering approximately 12%. The material was unsorted PBMCs, obtained around 1.8 years before starting antiretroviral therapy. The receptor set was obtained from a woman between 35 and 50 years old with HIV. Each CDR3 is given with its conserved first and last residue. D genes are given only for firm matches. The size entry is marked missing in some rows and otherwise reads once, few, many or a size class.

J gene	clone size	D gene	V gene	CDR3 DNA	CDR3 protein
TRBJ2-1	NA	NA	TRBV7-9	TGTGCCAGCAGCACCTACAGGGAATTTAATGAGCAGTTCTTC	CASSTYREFNEQFF
TRBJ1-3	NA	NA	TRBV30	TGTGCCTGGAGTTCGGGGATTGGAAACACCATATATTTT	CAWSSGIGNTIYF
TRBJ2-3	NA	TRBD1	TRBV29-1	TGCAGCGGGAGGGACAGGGGTCCAGATACGCAGTATTTT	CSGRDRGPDTQYF
TRBJ1-5	NA	TRBD1	TRBV28	TGTGCCAGCAGTTCCCTGACAGGGGGAGGCAATCAGCCCCAGCATTTT	CASSSLTGGGNQPQHF
TRBJ2-7	NA	NA	TRBV6-5	TGTGCCAGCAGCGAGGGGGGCGACTACGAGCAGTACTTC	CASSEGGDYEQYF
TRBJ1-3	NA	TRBD1	TRBV5-1	TGCGCCAGCGCCGGGACAGGGGACGGAAACACCATATATTTT	CASAGTGDGNTIYF
TRBJ1-2	NA	NA	TRBV10-3	TGTGCCATCAGAGACCCCGGAAGAGGCTATGGCTACACCTTC	CAIRDPGRGYGYTF
TRBJ2-7	NA	TRBD2	TRBV5-1	TGCGCCAGCAGCTTACTAGCGGGAGGGCCCTACGAGCAGTACTTC	CASSLLAGGPYEQYF
TRBJ2-7	NA	TRBD2	TRBV6-5	TGTGCCAGCAGTTACGGAGCTAGCGGGAACAACGAGCAGTACTTC	CASSYGASGNNEQYF
TRBJ1-1	few	NA	TRBV5-1	TGCGCCAGCAGCTCTGGACAGATCTCTGAAGCTTTCTTT	CASSSGQISEAFF
TRBJ1-4	NA	NA	TRBV5-6	TGTGCCAGCAGCTTGGACATCGATTATAATGAAAAACTGTTTTTT	CASSLDIDYNEKLFF
TRBJ2-2	NA	TRBD1	TRBV5-1	TGCGCCAGCAGCTGGGACAGGAACACCGGGGAGCTGTTTTTT	CASSWDRNTGELFF
TRBJ2-1	NA	TRBD1	TRBV6-5	TGTGCCAGCAGCCTAACAGGGGGAAATGAGCAGTTCTTC	CASSLTGGNEQFF
TRBJ2-5	NA	NA	TRBV18	TGTGCCAGCTCACCACCGAACAGCCAAGAGACCCAGTACTTC	CASSPPNSQETQYF
TRBJ2-7	NA	NA	TRBV9	TGTGCCAGCAGCGTAGTTTCGGACGGCAGGCGCTACGAGCAGTACTTC	CASSVVSDGRRYEQYF
TRBJ1-1	NA	NA	TRBV27	TGTGCCAGCAGTCCAGATCCCGGCCTGAGGGACACTGAAGCTTTCTTT	CASSPDPGLRDTEAFF
TRBJ2-2	NA	NA	TRBV6-6	TGTGCCAGCAGTTACAGGGGGAACACCGGGGAGCTGTTTTTT	CASSYRGNTGELFF
TRBJ1-5	NA	TRBD1	TRBV18	TGTGCCAGCTCACCGGACAGGGGGGGCAATCAGCCCCAGCATTTT	CASSPDRGGNQPQHF
TRBJ2-7	NA	TRBD2	TRBV5-6	TGTGCCAGCAGCTTAGTCGGGGGACTAGCGGGAGGCGTCGAGCAGTACTTC	CASSLVGGLAGGVEQYF
TRBJ1-6	NA	NA	TRBV19	TGTGCCAGTAGTATAGATGGGGAGTTCTATAATTCACCCCTCCACTTT	CASSIDGEFYNSPLHF
TRBJ1-6	NA	TRBD1	TRBV6-6	TGTGCCAGCAGACCCGGGGACAGGCCCCGGGTCCCCCTCCACTTT	CASRPGDRPRVPLHF
TRBJ2-6	NA	NA	TRBV19	TGTGCCAGCGAGGGGTCTGGGGCCAACGTCCTGACTTTC	CASEGSGANVLTF
TRBJ2-7	medium-sized	NA	TRBV7-9	TGTGCCAGCAGCGGAGGGTCAGGGTCCCCGAACGAGCAGTACTTC	CASSGGSGSPNEQYF
TRBJ1-2	NA	TRBD1	TRBV30	TGTGCCTGGAGCGTGGGACAGAGGGTGTACACCTTC	CAWSVGQRVYTF
TRBJ2-7	NA	TRBD2	TRBV9	TGTGCCAGCAGCGTAGCTACAGGACTAGCGACCTCATACGAGCAGTACTTC	CASSVATGLATSYEQYF
TRBJ2-7	NA	NA	TRBV7-9	TGTGCCAGCAGCTTAGTCTCTGGGGGGAGCTCCTACGAGCAGTACTTC	CASSLVSGGSSYEQYF
TRBJ2-7	NA	TRBD1	TRBV29-1	TGCAGCGTTGCAGGGACAGGGGGCCTCGAGCAGTACTTC	CSVAGTGGLEQYF
TRBJ1-2	NA	NA	TRBV19	TGTGCCATTCCGGGGAACTATGGCTACACCTTC	CAIPGNYGYTF
TRBJ2-3	NA	TRBD2	TRBV7-2	TGTGCCAGCAGCCCGAGACTAGCTCGGGCAGATACGCAGTATTTT	CASSPRLARADTQYF
TRBJ1-1	few	NA	TRBV7-9	TGTGCCAGCAGCTTAGAATCAGGGGCGGGTACTGAAGCTTTCTTT	CASSLESGAGTEAFF
TRBJ1-3	NA	NA	TRBV5-1	TGCGCCAGCAGCCGGGCTTCCTCTGGAAACACCATATATTTT	CASSRASSGNTIYF
TRBJ1-2	NA	NA	TRBV19	TGTGCCAGTAGTATGGGACTGTTCTATGGCTACACCTTC	CASSMGLFYGYTF
TRBJ1-2	NA	NA	TRBV19	TGTGCCAGTAGTATTGGGTGGGGTGATGGCTACACCTTC	CASSIGWGDGYTF
TRBJ1-1	once	NA	TRBV30	TGTGCCTGGGAAGACGGGACCTTAAAGGCTGAAGCTTTCTTT	CAWEDGTLKAEAFF
TRBJ2-1	NA	TRBD1	TRBV19	TGTGCCAGTAGGGACAGGGGGCTAACGGATGAGCAGTTCTTC	CASRDRGLTDEQFF
TRBJ2-7	NA	TRBD2	TRBV5-3	TGTGCCAGAAGCTTGTGTTATCGACTAGCGTCCCACGAGCAGTACTTC	CARSLCYRLASHEQYF
TRBJ1-3	once	NA	TRBV27	TGTGCCAGCAGTCCCCGACTCGATGGAAACACCATATATTTT	CASSPRLDGNTIYF